This TCR beta chain was recovered during a study of shared clonotypes between healthy human individuals. Repertoires were generated with immunoSEQ multiplex PCR, while TCRdb's copy carries only in-frame clones and drops some. The table has about 510,000 clones, 79% seen once. The source material was PBMCs. This sequence originates from a woman aged 40 to 49 in good health. Some clones in this sample may be carry-over from other donors' samples.

The CDR3 reads CAISDSGTSGRESSYNEQFF. CDR3 DNA sequence: TGTGCCATCAGTGACTCCGGGACTAGCGGGAGGGAAAGCTCCTACAATGAGCAGTTCTTC. V gene TRBV10-3 combines with J gene TRBJ2-1, with 16 nucleotides matching TRBD2. The V gene's germline CDR1 is ENHRY and CDR2 SYGVKD. The junction had 8 bases not matched to a gene; V was cut back by 3 bases and J by 0 bases. This CDR3 comprises 20 residues.